Following are 31 T cell receptor beta chains from one sample sequenced in a study of T cell clonality in common variable immunodeficiency (dated by TCRdb to 2013 to 2016). To prepare the library, the immunoSEQ multiplex PCR assay was applied. Held by TCRdb, this immuneACCESS table contains in-frame sequences only and omits some clones. Under half of the omission traces to an unresolved V gene where checked; the cause of the rest is unknown. The sample comprises roughly 58,000 clones, and every one was counted more than once. 0.83% of the sample belongs to the ten largest clones. The sample taken for sequencing was peripheral blood mononuclear cells. The receptors here all came from a person aged 18 to 75 in good health.

This clone was counted ten times or more. The read terminates 3 residues before the CDR3 end, so the remaining end is supplied by the germline J gene. The J gene is TRBJ1-1, the V gene TRBV7-3, with D perhaps TRBD1 (5 bases). The germline V gene has CDR1 SGHTA and CDR2 FQGTGA. The CDR3 contains 13 residues. The ends were cut back, 5 bases at V and 3 bases at J, with 10 bases in the middle. The sequenced part of the CDR3 DNA is TGTGCCAGCAGCCCTGACAGCGACACTGAA. It is translated as CASSPDSDTE. The full CDR3 sequence reads CASSPDSDTEAFF.

This clone has a count of ten or more. The CDR3 end is not reached by the read, which stops 3 residues before it; the germline J gene fills it in. V gene TRBV5-1 combines with J gene TRBJ1-1, with D unresolved. CDR3 length: 13 amino acids. V was pared by 2 bases and J by 1 base, with 6 bases between. Germline V gene data show CDR1 as SGHRS and CDR2 as YFSETQ. CDR3 bases read: TGCGCCAGCAGCTTTACGGGGAACACTGAA. Translating gives CASSFTGNTE. In full, the CDR3 is CASSFTGNTEAFF.

On this clone: The read ends 3 residues early relative to the CDR3; the germline J gene fills the gap. This chain uses TRBV19 with TRBJ2-4; 7 bases match TRBD1. Germline loops: CDR1 LNHDA, CDR2 SQIVND (reference sequence). CDR3 length: 15 residues. The CDR3 DNA, read in part, is TGTGCCAGTAGTATAAACCCTGACAGGGCCTCCGAT. This gives the protein CASSINPDRASD. The full CDR3 reads CASSINPDRASDQYF.

This clone was seen repeatedly, ten times or more. At one end the junction does not follow the germline gene, possibly because of a read error. The sequence runs out 3 residues before the end of the CDR3; the remainder is reconstructed from the germline J gene. The chain couples TRBV20-1 to TRBJ2-5; TRBD2 might be the D (7 bases). The CDR3 loop spans 18 amino acids. The germline V gene has CDR1 DFQATT and CDR2 SNEGSKA (reference sequence). CDR3 DNA (partial): TGCAATGCTAGAGATGAAGGATTCAGGGGCGGGAGAAGAGAGACC. Encoded protein: CNARDEGFRGGRRET. The whole CDR3 region reads CNARDEGFRGGRRETQYF.

This clone has ten or more counts. The sequence runs out 3 residues before the end of the CDR3; the remainder is reconstructed from the germline J gene. The chain uses TRBV7-3 and TRBJ2-3; 13 positions agree with TRBD2. CDR3 size: 15 residues. V lost 3 bases, J lost 5 bases, and 2 bases stayed unmatched. The V gene's germline CDR1 is SGHTA and CDR2 FQGTGA. The DNA read from the CDR3 is TGTGCCAGCAGCTTGGGACTAGCGGGAAGAGATACG. This gives the protein CASSLGLAGRDT. The entire CDR3 protein reads CASSLGLAGRDTQYF.

There are many counts of this clone. The CDR3 end is not reached by the read, which stops 3 residues before it; the germline J gene fills it in. The V and J genes are TRBV7-9 and TRBJ1-1, with 9 bases that match TRBD1. This CDR3 comprises 15 residues. Trimming removed 5 bases from V and 1 base from J; junction bases left unmatched: 5. Germline CDR1 SEHNR, CDR2 FQNEAQ (reference sequence). CDR3 bases read: TGTGCCAGCAGCCCACCGGGACAGGGGAACACTGAA. Translated: CASSPPGQGNTE. The whole CDR3 sequence is CASSPPGQGNTEAFF.

There are many counts of this clone. The sequenced fragment ends 3 residues before the CDR3 boundary, so the rest is inferred from the germline J gene. The rearrangement joins TRBV5-5 to TRBJ2-2; D uncertain. This CDR3 spans 14 amino acids. With 0 bases removed from V and 0 bases from J, the gap between germline ends came to 3 bases. The germline V gene has CDR1 SGHKS and CDR2 YYEKEE (reference sequence). CDR3 sequence: CASSLDTNTGELFF. The sequenced CDR3 bases are TGTGCCAGCAGCTTGGACACGAACACCGGGGAG.

This clone was observed many times. With the read ending 3 residues before the CDR3 end, the germline J gene is used to fill in that end. V and J are TRBV5-4 and TRBJ1-2; a weak D match, TRBD1 (5 bases). This CDR3 is built from 13 residues. With 3 bases removed from V and 3 bases from J, the gap between germline ends came to 9 bases. Germline CDR1 reads SGHNT; CDR2 reads YYREEE (reference sequence). CDR3 loop: CASSSRVDYGYTF. CDR3 DNA, as far as it was read: TGTGCCAGCAGCTCCAGGGTCGACTATGGC.

This clone was seen repeatedly, ten times or more. The missing CDR3 end, 3 residues past where the read stops, is filled in from the germline J gene. This chain uses TRBV7-9 with TRBJ2-1; D unresolved. V gave up 3 bases and J gave up 8 bases, with 8 bases separating them. CDR1 and CDR2 (germline): SEHNR, FQNEAQ (reference sequence). This CDR3 spans 12 amino acids. Incomplete CDR3 DNA: TGTGCCAGCAGCTTGCAGGCCGATGAG. The encoded protein is CASSLQADE. The entire CDR3 protein reads CASSLQADEQFF. The entire variable domain, with the rest obtained from reference TRBV7-9 and TRBJ2-1, is as follows: DTGVSQNPRHKITKRGQNVTFRCDPISEHNRLYWYRQTLGQGPEFLTYFQNEAQLEKSRLLSDRFSAERPKGSFSTLEIQRTEQGDSAMYLCASSLQADEQFFGPGTRLTVL.

This clone was found many times. The read terminates 3 residues ahead of where the CDR3 ends, so the germline J gene completes it. This chain links TRBV11-1 with TRBJ2-7, with 7 bases identical to TRBD1. CDR3 length: 14 amino acids. Germline values: CDR1 SGHAT, CDR2 FQDESV (reference sequence). J lost 1 base, V lost 2 bases, and 2 bases had no gene match. The DNA read from the CDR3 is TGTGCCAGCAGCTTATTGGGACAGTCCTACGAG. This encodes CASSLLGQSYE. The whole CDR3 is CASSLLGQSYEQYF.

The table lists this clone with many counts. The sequenced fragment ends 3 residues before the CDR3 boundary, so the rest is inferred from the germline J gene. The chain links TRBV30 to TRBJ2-1; 8 bases are shared with TRBD2. The V segment lost 4 bases and the J segment 6 bases; nucleotides outside the gene matches: 2. From germline, CDR1 is GTSNPN and CDR2 SVGIG (reference sequence). The CDR3 has 12 residues. The CDR3: CAWNGGGNEQFF. The CDR3 bases that were read are TGTGCCTGGAACGGGGGGGGCAATGAG.

With regard to this clone: The DNA ends 3 residues before the CDR3 does, and the rest of the CDR3 is filled in from the germline J gene. The chain is built from TRBV7-9 and TRBJ1-1; D is unclear. V was clipped by 2 bases and J by 0 bases, with 7 bases between them. This CDR3 region has 14 residues. The germline CDR1 and CDR2 sequences are SEHNR and FQNEAQ (reference sequence). The CDR3 bases that were read are TGTGCCAGCAGCTTATCACAGCTGAACACTGAA. It codes for CASSLSQLNTE. The complete CDR3 reads CASSLSQLNTEAFF.

In this sample, this clone turned up many times. Read data end 3 residues before the CDR3 end; the end is taken from the germline J gene. The genes are TRBV6-2 or TRBV6-3 and TRBJ1-6, with D perhaps TRBD1 (6 bases). The CDR3 has 14 residues. The V end lost 3 bases, the J end lost 10 bases, and 13 bases lay between the germline ends. CDR1 is MNHEY, CDR2 SVGEGT, per germline. The sequenced part of the CDR3 DNA is TGTGCCAGCAGTTATGTTGGGGGCGAGTCACCC. As protein: CASSYVGGESP. The CDR3 in its entirety is CASSYVGGESPLHF.

In this sample, this clone turned up many times. The CDR3 end lies 3 residues beyond the end of the read and is filled in from the germline J gene. The V gene is TRBV15, the J gene TRBJ2-7; 7 nucleotides agree with TRBD1. CDR1 LNHNV and CDR2 YYDKDF come from the germline V gene (reference sequence). The CDR3 loop spans 16 amino acids. V dropped 3 bases and J dropped 6; count of bases not matched to a gene: 14. The part of the CDR3 DNA that was read is TGTGCCACCAGCAGCTTAATACGGGACAGATCAAGCGAG. This encodes CATSSLIRDRSSE. The CDR3 reads in full as CATSSLIRDRSSEQYF. The entire variable domain, with the rest obtained from reference TRBV15 and TRBJ2-7, is as follows: DAMVIQNPRYQVTQFGKPVTLSCSQTLNHNVMYWYQQKSSQAPKLLFHYYDKDFNNEADTPDNFQSRRPNTSFCFLDIRSPGLGDTAMYLCATSSLIRDRSSEQYFGPGTRLTVT.

There are many counts of this clone. The read stops 3 residues short of the end of the CDR3; the missing end is completed from the germline J gene. This chain links TRBV30 with TRBJ2-5; TRBD1 aligns across 7 bases. Per germline, CDR1 GTSNPN and CDR2 SVGIG (reference sequence). The junction had 3 bases not matched to a gene; V was cut back by 4 bases and J by 4 bases. The CDR3 length is 12 residues. CDR3 amino acids: CAWTRGRETQYF. Partial CDR3 DNA: TGTGCCTGGACCAGGGGGAGAGAGACC. Looking up the rest from reference TRBV30 and TRBJ2-5 gives the full variable domain: SQTIHQWPATLVQPVGSPLSLECTVEGTSNPNLYWYRQAAGRGLQLLFYSVGIGQISSEVPQNLSASRPQDRQFILSSKKLLLSDSGFYLCAWTRGRETQYFGPGTRLLVL.

This clone was counted many times. The CDR3 goes on 3 residues after the read ends, and that part is filled in from the germline J gene. The chain recombines TRBV12-5 with TRBJ2-5; the D gene is possibly TRBD2 (6 bases). CDR1 and CDR2 from the germline V gene are LGHNT and FRNRAP. This CDR3 is built from 14 residues. With 7 bases removed from V and 4 bases from J, the gap between germline ends came to 16 bases. The DNA read from the CDR3 is TGTGCTAGTGCCTTGGGCAGGGAGGTAGAGACC. It translates to CASALGREVET. The whole CDR3 region reads CASALGREVETQYF.

This clone occurred many times. The CDR3 bases that were read are TGTGCCAGCAGCTTGGGACAGGGACCGGCCTATGGC. The encoded protein is CASSLGQGPAYG. The full CDR3 protein is CASSLGQGPAYGYTF. The V call is TRBV7-2, the J call TRBJ1-2, with 9 bases that match TRBD1. The observed sequence ends 3 residues before the CDR3 terminus, with the missing tail filled in from the germline J gene. Germline V CDR1 and CDR2: SGHTA, FQGNSA. V lost 3 bases to trimming and J lost 4 bases; unmatched junction nucleotides: 6. CDR3 length: 15 amino acids. Full variable domain (rest looked up from reference TRBV7-2 and TRBJ1-2): GAGVSQSPSNKVTEKGKDVELRCDPISGHTALYWYRQSLGQGLEFLIYFQGNSAPDKSGLPSDRFSAERTGGSVSTLTIQRTQQEDSAVYLCASSLGQGPAYGYTFGSGTRLTVV.

This clone has at least ten counts. The junction departs from germline at one end; a sequencing error may be responsible. The missing CDR3 end, 3 residues past where the read stops, is filled in from the germline J gene. The chain combines TRBV18 with TRBJ1-5; 12 nucleotides line up with TRBD1. The CDR3 runs to 18 residues. The germline gives CDR1 KGHSH, CDR2 LQKENI. CDR3 sequence: CASSPPGQGAEGNQPQHF. Incomplete CDR3 DNA: TGTGCCAGCTCTCCACCGGGACAGGGGGCCGAGGGCAATCAGCCC.

This clone was seen repeatedly, ten times or more. The read ends 3 residues before the CDR3 terminus; that terminus is restored from the germline J gene. V gene TRBV19 combines with J gene TRBJ2-4; D possibly corresponds to TRBD2 (7 bases). This CDR3 has 15 residues. V gave up 4 bases and J gave up 8 bases, with 18 bases separating them. CDR1 and CDR2 from the germline V gene are LNHDA and SQIVND (reference sequence). CDR3: CASSSAGEGGDIQYF. CDR3 DNA, as far as it was read: TGTGCCAGTAGTAGCGCAGGGGAGGGGGGGGACATT. The full variable domain, rest sourced from reference TRBV19 and TRBJ2-4, is DGGITQSPKYLFRKEGQNVTLSCEQNLNHDAMYWYRQDPGQGLRLIYYSQIVNDFQKGDIAEGYSVSREKKESFPLTVTSAQKNPTAFYLCASSSAGEGGDIQYFGAGTRLSVL.

This clone was detected many times. The read is 3 residues too short to cover the CDR3 end, so that end is filled in from the germline J gene. The genes are TRBV7-9 and TRBJ2-5; a possible D gene is TRBD2 (6 bases). Germline assignment: CDR1 SEHNR and CDR2 FQNEAQ (reference sequence). The V end was cut by 7 bases, the J end by 5 bases, with 8 bases between. CDR3 length: 11 residues. CDR3 amino acids: CASTGGETQYF. Incomplete CDR3 DNA: TGTGCCAGCACCGGAGGGGAGACC.

A few counts support this clone. The CDR3 end is not reached by the read, which stops 3 residues before it; the germline J gene fills it in. The chain joins TRBV7-9 to TRBJ1-2; D remains unclear. The CDR3 is 11 residues long. CDR1 is SEHNR and CDR2 is FQNEAQ in the germline V gene (reference sequence). The CDR3 spells CASSPGSDYTF. The part of the CDR3 DNA that was read is TGTGCCAGCAGCCCGGGGAGTGAC.

This clone was recorded many times. The CDR3 goes on 3 residues after the read ends, and that part is filled in from the germline J gene. V usage is TRBV18 and J usage is TRBJ2-7; D perhaps matches TRBD1 (6 bases). V was cut by 4 bases and J by 3 bases, with 16 bases left in between. Germline values: CDR1 KGHSH, CDR2 LQKENI. CDR3 length: 15 amino acids. CDR3 amino acids: CASSLTPTGNYEQYF. The DNA read from the CDR3 is TGTGCCAGCTCACTCACCCCGACAGGAAACTACGAG. The variable domain in full, completed from reference TRBV18 and TRBJ2-7, reads NAGVMQNPRHLVRRRGQEARLRCSPMKGHSHVYWYRQLPEEGLKFMVYLQKENIIDESGMPKERFSAEFPKEGPSILRIQQVVRGDSAAYFCASSLTPTGNYEQYFGPGTRLTVT.

This clone was counted many times. The read ends 3 residues shy of where the CDR3 ends; the end is completed using the germline J gene. The V call is TRBV30, the J call TRBJ1-6; weak D call: TRBD1 (6 bases). The length of the CDR3 is 15 residues. The V gene lost 7 bases and the J gene lost 6 bases, with 19 bases spanning the gap. CDR1 and CDR2 (germline): GTSNPN, SVGIG (reference sequence). Incomplete CDR3 DNA: TGTGCCTCAGAAGCGGGGGAAGGGGGTAATTCACCC. Protein sequence: CASEAGEGGNSP. The whole CDR3 sequence reads CASEAGEGGNSPLHF.

There are many counts of this clone. Relative to the germline gene, one junction end is altered; a read error may explain this. The CDR3 end is not reached by the read, which stops 3 residues before it; the germline J gene fills it in. The chain recombines TRBV4-2 with TRBJ2-5; maybe TRBD2 (6 bases). CDR1 and CDR2 from the germline V gene are LGHNA and YNFKEQ. The length of the CDR3 is 15 residues. The CDR3 loop is CASSQGGAGQETQYF. Partial CDR3 DNA: TGCGCCAGCAGCCAGGGCGGGGCCGGACAAGAGACC.

This clone was counted ten times or more. CDR3 protein: CASNIWGGTGATTEAFF. The CDR3 bases that were read are TGTGCCAGCAACATTTGGGGGGGGACAGGGGCAACGACTGAA. V and J are TRBV12-3 or TRBV12-4 and TRBJ1-1, with 10 bases matching TRBD1. The CDR3 end lies 3 residues beyond the end of the read and is filled in from the germline J gene. The CDR3 loop spans 17 amino acids. Trimming at V came to 7 bases and at J to 5 bases, leaving 16 bases not matched to a gene.

This clone was seen a handful of times. Read coverage stops 3 residues before the CDR3 terminus; the germline J gene supplies the remainder. The V call is TRBV19, the J call TRBJ1-1, with 7 bases matching TRBD1. V lost 5 bases, J lost 5 bases, and 14 bases stayed unmatched. The CDR3 totals 16 residues. CDR1 and CDR2 from the germline V gene are LNHDA and SQIVND (reference sequence). The CDR3: CASSPQQDRFHTEAFF. Incomplete CDR3 DNA: TGTGCCAGTAGTCCCCAGCAGGACAGGTTCCATACTGAA. The whole variable domain, filled in from reference TRBV19 and TRBJ1-1, reads DGGITQSPKYLFRKEGQNVTLSCEQNLNHDAMYWYRQDPGQGLRLIYYSQIVNDFQKGDIAEGYSVSREKKESFPLTVTSAQKNPTAFYLCASSPQQDRFHTEAFFGQGTRLTVV.

This clone has at least ten counts. The CDR3 extends 3 residues past the end of the read, so its final part is completed from the germline J gene. The chain recombines TRBV6-1 with TRBJ1-2; no clear D gene. V was pared by 4 bases and J by 1 base, with 7 bases between. Germline CDR1 reads MNHNS; CDR2 reads SASEGT. The CDR3 has 13 residues. The CDR3 loop is CASSGHSNYGYTF. CDR3 DNA (partial): TGTGCCAGCAGTGGACATAGTAACTATGGC.

The table lists this clone with many counts. The read stops 3 residues short of the end of the CDR3; the missing end is completed from the germline J gene. V and J are TRBV5-1 and TRBJ1-4; 7 positions agree with TRBD1. The CDR3 is 14 amino acids. CDR1 is SGHRS, CDR2 YFSETQ, per germline. The V segment lost 4 bases and the J segment 7 bases; nucleotides outside the gene matches: 7. The CDR3 DNA, read in part, is TGCGCCAGCAGCCTCGACAGGGCCACTGAAAAA. This gives the protein CASSLDRATEK. The entire CDR3 reads CASSLDRATEKLFF.

Comment on this clone: The missing CDR3 end, 3 residues past where the read stops, is filled in from the germline J gene. The V gene is TRBV5-6, the J gene TRBJ2-1, with 7 bases aligning to TRBD2. V was pared by 4 bases and J by 9 bases, with 10 bases of the junction left unmatched. The CDR3 length is 14 residues. Germline CDR1 is SGHDT and CDR2 is YYEEEE. The DNA read from the CDR3 is TGTGCCAGCAGCCGGGACTATCCGCCCCGTGAG. Translating it yields CASSRDYPPRE. The full CDR3 reads CASSRDYPPREQFF.

This clone was counted between two and nine times. The read falls 3 residues short of the CDR3 end, and the missing part is taken from the germline J gene. The chain links TRBV7-2 to TRBJ1-2; D unclear. Germline V lookup: CDR1 SGHTA, CDR2 FQGNSA. The CDR3 loop spans 14 amino acids. The CDR3 here is CASSLWTSGNDYTF. The covered CDR3 bases are TGTGCCAGCAGCTTATGGACTAGCGGCAATGAC.

The table lists this clone with many counts. The read halts 3 residues ahead of the CDR3 end, with the missing end drawn from the germline J gene. The chain has TRBV5-1 and TRBJ2-7, with 14 positions matching TRBD2. This CDR3 has 15 residues. V lost 4 bases, J lost 3 bases, and 3 bases stayed unmatched. Germline V gives CDR1 SGHRS, CDR2 YFSETQ. The CDR3 sequence: CASSGGTSGSYEQYF. CDR3 bases read: TGCGCCAGCAGCGGGGGGACTAGCGGGAGCTACGAG.